These T cell receptor beta chains were read from a single sample in a study of cytomegalovirus exposure and HLA in healthy donors. Generated by immunoSEQ multiplex PCR, the TCRdb table keeps only in-frame clones and is missing some. The sample shows approximately 170,000 clones, roughly 71% of them seen only once. The specimen was PBMCs. The receptors derive from a girl between 5 and 17 years old in good health and CMV-seronegative. The CDR3 runs from the conserved cysteine through the conserved F or W. The order of the fields is V gene, J gene, D gene, clone size, CDR3 protein, CDR3 DNA. D genes are given only for firm matches. The size of a clone is reported for some rows only, either as once, few or many, or as a class for expanded clones.

v_call: TRBV5-6
j_call: TRBJ2-5
d_call: TRBD1
clone_size: few
cdr3_aa: CASSFRTGVSAQYF
cdr3_nt: TGTGCCAGCAGCTTCAGGACAGGGGTTAGCGCCCAGTACTTC

v_call: TRBV5-1
j_call: TRBJ1-1
d_call: -
clone_size: -
cdr3_aa: CASSLTGTEAFF
cdr3_nt: TGCGCCAGCAGCTTGACAGGCACTGAAGCTTTCTTT

v_call: TRBV7-2
j_call: TRBJ2-1
d_call: -
clone_size: -
cdr3_aa: CASSLGGTNYNEQFF
cdr3_nt: TGTGCCAGCAGCTTAGGCGGAACCAACTACAATGAGCAGTTCTTC

v_call: TRBV30
j_call: TRBJ1-4
d_call: TRBD1
clone_size: -
cdr3_aa: CAWSSGQGNEKLFF
cdr3_nt: TGTGCCTGGAGCTCGGGACAGGGTAATGAAAAACTGTTTTTT

v_call: TRBV7-6
j_call: TRBJ1-6
d_call: -
clone_size: few
cdr3_aa: CASSLAFRRLDNSPLHF
cdr3_nt: TGTGCCAGCAGCTTAGCCTTCCGGCGGCTGGATAATTCACCCCTCCACTTT

v_call: TRBV9
j_call: TRBJ1-1
d_call: TRBD1
clone_size: -
cdr3_aa: CASRQGFDTEAFF
cdr3_nt: TGTGCCAGCCGACAGGGGTTCGACACTGAAGCTTTCTTT

v_call: TRBV6-5
j_call: TRBJ1-5
d_call: -
clone_size: -
cdr3_aa: CASSQHSNQPQHF
cdr3_nt: TGTGCCAGCAGTCAACATAGCAATCAGCCCCAGCATTTT

v_call: TRBV6-1
j_call: TRBJ2-7
d_call: -
clone_size: -
cdr3_aa: CASSQRGLYEQYF
cdr3_nt: TGTGCCAGCAGCCAAAGAGGTCTTTACGAGCAGTACTTC

v_call: TRBV2
j_call: TRBJ1-5
d_call: -
clone_size: -
cdr3_aa: CASSELGLSGGQPQHF
cdr3_nt: TGTGCCAGCAGTGAATTGGGACTTAGCGGTGGTCAGCCCCAGCATTTT

v_call: TRBV19
j_call: TRBJ2-2
d_call: TRBD1
clone_size: -
cdr3_aa: CASREDRGGELFF
cdr3_nt: TGTGCCAGTAGGGAGGACAGGGGCGGGGAGCTGTTTTTT

v_call: TRBV6-5
j_call: TRBJ2-7
d_call: -
clone_size: -
cdr3_aa: CASSTPLGRHEQYF
cdr3_nt: TGTGCCAGCAGTACTCCCTTAGGGAGACACGAGCAGTACTTC

v_call: TRBV29-1
j_call: TRBJ2-3
d_call: TRBD1
clone_size: -
cdr3_aa: CSVELGQGGDTQYF
cdr3_nt: TGCAGCGTTGAATTGGGACAGGGTGGCGATACGCAGTATTTT

v_call: TRBV5-1
j_call: TRBJ1-6
d_call: TRBD1
clone_size: once
cdr3_aa: CASSLSGTDSPLHF
cdr3_nt: TGCGCCAGCAGCTTATCCGGGACAGATTCACCCCTCCACTTT

v_call: TRBV2
j_call: TRBJ2-5
d_call: -
clone_size: -
cdr3_aa: CAIMGHPPETQYF
cdr3_nt: TGTGCCATAATGGGACACCCCCCGGAGACCCAGTACTTC

v_call: TRBV27
j_call: TRBJ1-4
d_call: -
clone_size: -
cdr3_aa: CASSLAGGGLELFF
cdr3_nt: TGTGCCAGCAGTTTAGCCGGCGGGGGACTCGAACTGTTTTTT

v_call: TRBV5-1
j_call: TRBJ1-6
d_call: -
clone_size: few
cdr3_aa: CASSGAQVNSPLHF
cdr3_nt: TGCGCCAGCAGCGGAGCACAGGTCAACTCACCCCTCCACTTT

v_call: TRBV6-4
j_call: TRBJ2-3
d_call: TRBD2
clone_size: -
cdr3_aa: CASSDTSGGPDTQYF
cdr3_nt: TGTGCCAGCAGTGACACTAGCGGGGGGCCAGATACGCAGTATTTT

v_call: TRBV4-1
j_call: TRBJ1-4
d_call: -
clone_size: few
cdr3_aa: CASSQGPGTREKLFF
cdr3_nt: TGCGCCAGCAGCCAAGGCCCCGGGACTAGAGAAAAACTGTTTTTT

v_call: TRBV5-1
j_call: TRBJ2-2
d_call: TRBD2
clone_size: -
cdr3_aa: CASSLEAGGYPTGELFF
cdr3_nt: TGCGCCAGCAGCTTAGAAGCGGGGGGGTACCCCACCGGGGAGCTGTTTTTT

v_call: TRBV7-5
j_call: TRBJ1-6
d_call: -
clone_size: once
cdr3_aa: CARSLAGQGSSPLHF
cdr3_nt: TGTGCCAGAAGCTTAGCGGGACAAGGAAGTTCACCCCTCCACTTT

v_call: TRBV4-1
j_call: TRBJ1-1
d_call: TRBD1
clone_size: -
cdr3_aa: CASTLQGQGLFEAFF
cdr3_nt: TGCGCCAGCACTCTACAGGGACAGGGTTTATTTGAAGCTTTCTTT

v_call: TRBV6-5
j_call: TRBJ1-1
d_call: TRBD1
clone_size: -
cdr3_aa: CASSRLGTANTEAFF
cdr3_nt: TGTGCCAGCAGCAGACTAGGGACAGCGAACACTGAAGCTTTCTTT

v_call: TRBV11-2
j_call: TRBJ1-2
d_call: -
clone_size: -
cdr3_aa: CASSFRQVHGYTF
cdr3_nt: TGTGCCAGCAGCTTCCGACAGGTACATGGCTACACCTTC

v_call: TRBV2
j_call: TRBJ2-7
d_call: TRBD2
clone_size: few
cdr3_aa: CASNPPEQRGDSSYEQYF
cdr3_nt: TGTGCCAGCAACCCTCCAGAACAGCGGGGGGATAGTTCCTACGAGCAGTACTTC

v_call: TRBV6-1
j_call: TRBJ1-1
d_call: -
clone_size: -
cdr3_aa: CASSEGTSIEAFF
cdr3_nt: TGTGCCAGCAGTGAGGGGACTAGCATTGAAGCTTTCTTT

v_call: TRBV11-3
j_call: TRBJ1-1
d_call: TRBD1
clone_size: -
cdr3_aa: CASSLNEGQGVTEAFF
cdr3_nt: TGTGCCAGCAGCCTCAACGAGGGACAGGGGGTCACTGAAGCTTTCTTT

v_call: TRBV6-6
j_call: TRBJ1-1
d_call: -
clone_size: few
cdr3_aa: CASSPTGFTEAFF
cdr3_nt: TGTGCCAGCAGTCCCACAGGGTTCACTGAAGCTTTCTTT

v_call: TRBV19
j_call: TRBJ2-3
d_call: -
clone_size: -
cdr3_aa: CASSRGAADTQYF
cdr3_nt: TGTGCCAGTAGCAGAGGAGCGGCAGATACGCAGTATTTT

v_call: TRBV6-6
j_call: TRBJ1-1
d_call: -
clone_size: few
cdr3_aa: CASSTTTMNTEAFF
cdr3_nt: TGTGCCAGCAGTACAACGACAATGAACACTGAAGCTTTCTTT

v_call: TRBV6-6
j_call: TRBJ1-1
d_call: TRBD1
clone_size: few
cdr3_aa: CASSYTPGQGFEAFF
cdr3_nt: TGTGCCAGCAGTTACACCCCGGGACAGGGCTTTGAAGCTTTCTTT

v_call: TRBV18
j_call: TRBJ2-2
d_call: TRBD1
clone_size: -
cdr3_aa: CASSRDRGYTGELFF
cdr3_nt: TGTGCCAGCTCACGAGACAGGGGGTACACCGGGGAGCTGTTTTTT

v_call: TRBV10-3
j_call: TRBJ1-2
d_call: -
clone_size: -
cdr3_aa: CAISEGGSSYGYTF
cdr3_nt: TGTGCCATCAGTGAGGGGGGCAGCTCCTATGGCTACACCTTC

v_call: TRBV27
j_call: TRBJ2-1
d_call: -
clone_size: -
cdr3_aa: CASSLFDWSNEQFF
cdr3_nt: TGTGCCAGCAGTTTATTCGACTGGTCCAATGAGCAGTTCTTC